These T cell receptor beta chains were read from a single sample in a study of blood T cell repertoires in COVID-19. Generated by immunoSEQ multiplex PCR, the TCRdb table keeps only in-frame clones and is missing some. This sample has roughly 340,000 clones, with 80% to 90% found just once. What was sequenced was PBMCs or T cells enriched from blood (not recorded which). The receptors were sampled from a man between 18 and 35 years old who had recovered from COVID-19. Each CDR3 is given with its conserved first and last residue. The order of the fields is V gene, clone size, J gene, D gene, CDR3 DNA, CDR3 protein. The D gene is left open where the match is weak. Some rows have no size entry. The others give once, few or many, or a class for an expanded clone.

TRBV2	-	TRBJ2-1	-	TGTGCCAGCACAGCGGGCCACTCCTACAATGAGCAGTTCTTC	CASTAGHSYNEQFF
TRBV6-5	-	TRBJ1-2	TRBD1	TGTGCCAGCAGGACAGGGCAAGGCTACACCTTC	CASRTGQGYTF
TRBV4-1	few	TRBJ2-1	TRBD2	TGCGCCAGCAGCCAAGCGGGAGGGCCGCAAAATGAGCAGTTCTTC	CASSQAGGPQNEQFF
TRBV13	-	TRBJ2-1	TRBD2	TGTGCCAGCAGCTTATCGAGTAGGCTAGCGGGGAGCAATGAGCAGTTCTTC	CASSLSSRLAGSNEQFF
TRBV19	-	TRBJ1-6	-	TGTGCCAGTAGGCAGGGCGTTAGTGGCAATTCACCCCTCCACTTT	CASRQGVSGNSPLHF
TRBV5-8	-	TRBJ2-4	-	TGTGCCAGCAGCTCCGAGTTCCAGTACTTC	CASSSEFQYF
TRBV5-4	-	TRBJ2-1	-	TGTGCCAGCAGCATAGGGGGCTACAATGAGCAGTTCTTC	CASSIGGYNEQFF
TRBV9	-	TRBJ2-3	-	TGTGCCAGCAGCCCAACAGGGCGGAGGACAGATACGCAGTATTTT	CASSPTGRRTDTQYF
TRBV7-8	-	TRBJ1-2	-	TGTGCCAGCAGCTTTCAGGGGTTTCATGGCTACACCTTC	CASSFQGFHGYTF
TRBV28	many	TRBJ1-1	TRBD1	TGTGCCAGCAGTTTTAGGGACAGGGGGCGCAGGGACACTGAAGCTTTCTTT	CASSFRDRGRRDTEAFF
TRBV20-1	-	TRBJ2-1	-	TGCAGTGTTAGCCAGGGGCGGGAGCAGTTCTTC	CSVSQGREQFF
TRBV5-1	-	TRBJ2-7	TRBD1	TGCGCCAGCAGTATCCGGGACAGAGCCTACGAGCAGTACTTC	CASSIRDRAYEQYF
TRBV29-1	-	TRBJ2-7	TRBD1	TGCAGCGCTCACTTAGACAGGGATCGGGAGCAGTACTTC	CSAHLDRDREQYF
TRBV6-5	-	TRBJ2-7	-	TGTGCCAGCGCTAAAGCGAGAGGGGGGGCGGTCGAGCAGTACTTC	CASAKARGGAVEQYF
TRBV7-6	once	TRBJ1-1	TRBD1	TGTGCCAGCAGCCAAGACAGGGGACCCGTGAACACTGAAGCTTTCTTT	CASSQDRGPVNTEAFF
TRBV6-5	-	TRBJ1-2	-	TGTGCCAGCAGAACAGGGTTCGGCTATGGCTACACCTTC	CASRTGFGYGYTF
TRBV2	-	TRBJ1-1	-	TGTGCCAGCGCGCCCCGCCAGGGCGTAACTGAAGCTTTCTTT	CASAPRQGVTEAFF
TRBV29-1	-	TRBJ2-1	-	TGCAGCGTTCTGGACACCAACTCCTACAATGAGCAGTTCTTC	CSVLDTNSYNEQFF
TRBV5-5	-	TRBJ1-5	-	TGTGCCAGCAGCCCTCGGGGGGGGTATAACAATCAGCCCCAGCATTTT	CASSPRGGYNNQPQHF
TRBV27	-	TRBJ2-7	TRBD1	TGTGCCAGCAGTTTATCGAGTATATGGGACAGGGGGTCCTACGAGCAGTACTTC	CASSLSSIWDRGSYEQYF
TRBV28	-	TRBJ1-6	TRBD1	TGTGCCAGCAGGGGACAGGCCGGGCGCTATAATTCACCCCTCCACTTT	CASRGQAGRYNSPLHF
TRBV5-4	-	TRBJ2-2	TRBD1	TGTGCCAGTCGACAGGGGCCAACCACCGGGGAGCTGTTTTTT	CASRQGPTTGELFF
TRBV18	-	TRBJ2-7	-	TGTGCCAGCTCACCCCCCGGACAGTCCTACGAGCAGTACTTC	CASSPPGQSYEQYF
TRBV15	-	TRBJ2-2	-	TGTGCCACCAGCCGTCGGGGACACAAGCTCACCGGGGAGCTGTTTTTT	CATSRRGHKLTGELFF
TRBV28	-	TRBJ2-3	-	TGTGCCAGCAGTCCGGTCTTTACTGGAGATACGCAGTATTTT	CASSPVFTGDTQYF
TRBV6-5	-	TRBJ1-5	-	TGTGCCACTGGACAGCTCAATCAGCCCCAGCATTTT	CATGQLNQPQHF
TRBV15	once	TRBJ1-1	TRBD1	TGTGCCACCAGCAGGGGCGGGACAGCCACTGAAGCTTTCTTT	CATSRGGTATEAFF
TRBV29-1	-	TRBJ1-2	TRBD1	TGCAGCGTGTCCGGGACAGGGGTACTTGGCTACACCTTC	CSVSGTGVLGYTF
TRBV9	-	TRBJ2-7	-	TGTGCCAGCAGCGTAGATGTCGGTCTTGACGAGCAGTACTTC	CASSVDVGLDEQYF
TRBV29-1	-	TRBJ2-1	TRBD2	TGCAGCGTCCCCCGCTGGACTAGCGGGATTTTTTCCTACAATGAGCAGTTCTTC	CSVPRWTSGIFSYNEQFF
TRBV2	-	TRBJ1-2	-	TGTGCCAGCAGCAGACTGACGGACAGCGGCTACACCTTC	CASSRLTDSGYTF
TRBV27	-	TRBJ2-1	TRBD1	TGTGCCAGCAGTTTATCAGGACAGGGGGTCGGGCCGATCTTC	CASSLSGQGVGPIF
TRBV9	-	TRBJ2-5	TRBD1	TGTGCCAGCAGCGTAGGAGCCGGGACAGGGGGTTGGGAGACCCAGTACTTC	CASSVGAGTGGWETQYF